The 15 T cell receptor beta chains given below trace back to one sample, sequenced in a study of response to subunit inactivated influenza vaccine. TCRdb reprocessed the RT-PCR reads with MiXCR, giving one entry per CDR3 protein. The sample lists 600,000 to 850,000 distinct CDR3 sequences; approximately 15% were seen once. Sequences were derived from PBMCs from blood, sampled around 15 days before vaccination. Receptors were obtained from a man in his fifties who received an inactivated influenza vaccine.

This clonotype was detected a few times. The CDR3 region has the DNA TGCAGTGCCACCAGGGAGACGAACACCGGGGAGCTGTTTTTT. It is translated as CSATRETNTGELFF. This chain uses TRBV20-1 with TRBJ2-2; TRBD1 or TRBD2 may be the D gene (5 bases each). Trimming left V 6 bases short and J 0 bases short, with 11 bases between. Germline CDR1 and CDR2: DFQATT and SNEGSKA (reference sequence). The CDR3 length is 14 residues.

This clonotype was observed many times. The genes are TRBV7-6 and TRBJ1-4; D may be TRBD1 (6 bases). Deletions cut 4 bases from V and 8 bases from J, with 14 bases between. CDR1 and CDR2 (germline): SGHVS, FNYEAQ. The CDR3 runs to 14 residues. In DNA form, the CDR3 reads TGTGCCAGCAGCTCTTACAGGGCGGACGAAAAACTGTTTTTT. Its translation: CASSSYRADEKLFF.

In this sample, this clonotype turned up a few times. In DNA, the CDR3 is TGCGCCAGCAGCCGGATCAGGGTCGGGACCGACGAGCAGTACTTC. Encoded protein: CASSRIRVGTDEQYF. This chain links TRBV5-1 with TRBJ2-7; D may correspond to TRBD1 or TRBD2 (5 bases each). The CDR3 is made up of 15 amino acids. Trimming removed 4 bases at V and 5 bases at J, with 19 bases between. CDR1 is SGHRS, CDR2 YFSETQ, per germline.

This clonotype was seen more than once but under ten times. The chain has TRBV4-2 and TRBJ2-1, with D perhaps TRBD2 (6 bases). Germline CDR1 is LGHNA and CDR2 is YNFKEQ. V lost 0 bases to trimming and J lost 4 bases, with 13 bases between them. The CDR3 extends over 16 amino acids. The CDR3 nucleotides read TGTGCCAGCAGCCAAGATCGGTCTAGCGTTTACAATGAGCAGTTCTTC. Protein product: CASSQDRSSVYNEQFF.

The chain uses TRBV4-2 and TRBJ2-1, with 7 bases matching TRBD1. The germline CDR1 and CDR2 sequences are LGHNA and YNFKEQ. CDR3 length equals 16 residues. V was clipped by 4 bases and J by 4 bases; unmatched bases: 10. The CDR3 nucleotides read TGTGCCAGCAGCCGCTCCACGACAGGGAAGTACAATGAGCAGTTCTTC. Its translation: CASSRSTTGKYNEQFF.

The rearrangement links TRBV20-1 to TRBJ1-1; TRBD1 is a possible D gene (6 bases). V gave up 6 bases and J gave up 4 bases, with 21 bases separating them. In germline, CDR1 is DFQATT, CDR2 SNEGSKA (reference sequence). CDR3 length: 15 amino acids. The CDR3 is CSASRWGGETTEAFF. The CDR3 DNA reads as TGCAGTGCCTCCCGGTGGGGGGGCGAGACCACTGAAGCTTTCTTT.

The chain links TRBV24-1 to TRBJ2-7; D remains ambiguous. This CDR3 region has 13 residues. The V end lost 4 bases, the J end lost 0 bases, and 6 bases lay between the germline ends. In germline, CDR1 is KGHDR, CDR2 SFDVKD. The CDR3 loop is CATSDRLSYEQYF. Written as DNA, the CDR3 is TGTGCCACCAGTGACAGGCTCTCCTACGAGCAGTACTTC.

This clonotype was counted between two and nine times. The chain's CDR3 is CASSEDKRGTYNEQFF. The CDR3 bases are TGTGCCAGCAGTGAAGACAAGCGGGGAACCTACAATGAGCAGTTCTTC. V gene TRBV2 combines with J gene TRBJ2-1; 7 bases map to TRBD2. The CDR3 is 16 residues long. V dropped 1 base and J dropped 2; count of bases not matched to a gene: 5. CDR1 and CDR2 from the germline V gene are SNHLY and FYNNEI.

In this sample, this clonotype turned up a few times. The chain uses TRBV20-1 and TRBJ2-1; no clear D. In germline, CDR1 is DFQATT, CDR2 SNEGSKA (reference sequence). The CDR3 is made up of 15 amino acids. Trimming removed 5 bases from V and 4 bases from J, with 18 bases in between. The CDR3: CSAARRSKGYNEQFF. The CDR3 DNA reads as TGCAGTGCTGCTCGACGGAGTAAAGGGTACAATGAGCAGTTCTTC.

This sequence joins TRBV24-1 and TRBJ2-1; the match to TRBD2 covers 7 bases. The CDR3 extends over 13 amino acids. Trimming took 12 bases from V and 0 from J; bases not matched to a gene: 4. Germline-derived CDR1 and CDR2 are KGHDR and SFDVKD. As DNA, the CDR3 is TGTGCCTCCGGGGGGAGCTCCTACAATGAGCAGTTCTTC. Encoded protein: CASGGSSYNEQFF.

This clonotype appeared a few times. V gene TRBV29-1 combines with J gene TRBJ2-5; tentative D call: TRBD2 (5 bases). Trimming took off 6 bases at V and 1 base at J, with 15 bases between the two ends. The CDR3 consists of 14 residues. Germline values: CDR1 SQVTM, CDR2 ANQGSEA. The CDR3 loop is CSVRRTGFQETQYF. In DNA, the CDR3 is TGCAGCGTACGCAGGACGGGATTCCAAGAGACCCAGTACTTC.

The chain couples TRBV5-5 to TRBJ2-1; 14 nucleotides line up with TRBD2. Trimming at V came to 4 bases and at J to 0 bases, leaving 6 bases not matched to a gene. The CDR3 sequence is 18 residues long. Germline CDR1 is SGHKS and CDR2 is YYEKEE (reference sequence). The CDR3 DNA reads TGTGCCAGCAGCATTCCGGGACTAGCGGGAGCCTCCTACAATGAGCAGTTCTTC. Protein: CASSIPGLAGASYNEQFF.

This clonotype turned up a few times. CDR3 in DNA: TGCAGCGTTATCGCTAGGACAGGGGTTCGCAATGAGCAGTTCTTC. This gives the protein CSVIARTGVRNEQFF. V is TRBV29-1 and J is TRBJ2-1; 9 nucleotides match TRBD1. V dropped 5 bases and J dropped 6; count of bases not matched to a gene: 11. CDR1 and CDR2 from the germline V gene are SQVTM and ANQGSEA. The CDR3 length is 15 residues.

This clonotype came up a few times. V and J are TRBV7-9 and TRBJ2-3, with 7 bases aligning to TRBD2. The CDR3 extends over 15 amino acids. The junction had 3 bases not matched to a gene; V was cut back by 1 base and J by 2 bases. Germline V gene sequence: CDR1 SEHNR, CDR2 FQNEAQ (reference sequence). CDR3 residues: CASSLEAGTTDTQYF. Written as DNA, the CDR3 is TGTGCCAGCAGCTTAGAAGCGGGGACCACAGATACGCAGTATTTT.

There are many counts of this clonotype. This chain uses TRBV5-1 with TRBJ1-1; D not resolved. The CDR3 spans 13 residues. Trimming pared 1 base from V and 0 bases from J, leaving 4 bases between. Looked up from germline, CDR1 is SGHRS and CDR2 is YFSETQ. The CDR3 DNA sequence: TGCGCCAGCAGCTTGAAAATGAACACTGAAGCTTTCTTT. This encodes CASSLKMNTEAFF.